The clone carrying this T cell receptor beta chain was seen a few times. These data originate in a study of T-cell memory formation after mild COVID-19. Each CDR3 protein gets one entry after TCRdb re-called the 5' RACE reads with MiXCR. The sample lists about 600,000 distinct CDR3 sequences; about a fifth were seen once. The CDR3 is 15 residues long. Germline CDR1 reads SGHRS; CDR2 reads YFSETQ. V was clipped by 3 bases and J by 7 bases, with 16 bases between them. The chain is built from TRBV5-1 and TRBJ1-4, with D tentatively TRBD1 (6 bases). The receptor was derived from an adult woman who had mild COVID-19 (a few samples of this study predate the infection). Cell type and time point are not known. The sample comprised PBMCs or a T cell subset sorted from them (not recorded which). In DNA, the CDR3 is TGCGCCAGCAGCTCCTCCGGGACACTCCTTGAAAAACTGTTTTTT. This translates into CASSSSGTLLEKLFF.